These 9 T cell receptor beta chains were all obtained from the same sample, sequenced in a study of T cell repertoires in ileal Crohn's disease. Method: immunoSEQ multiplex PCR; TCRdb's copy keeps in-frame clones and lacks some. In the table there are about 14,000 clones, about 70% of which are singletons. What was sequenced was ileal tissue. The receptors shown here come from an adult with Crohn's disease.

This chain links TRBV2 with TRBJ1-2, with D maybe TRBD1 (6 bases). Per germline, CDR1 SNHLY and CDR2 FYNNEI. The length of the CDR3 is 14 residues. V gave up 4 bases and J gave up 8 bases, with 17 bases separating them. This CDR3 reads CASSGIGDTLGYTF. The CDR3 DNA reads TGTGCCAGCAGTGGAATAGGGGACACCTTAGGCTACACCTTC. Together with reference TRBV2 and TRBJ1-2, the CDR3 gives the full variable domain: EPEVTQTPSHQVTQMGQEVILRCVPISNHLYFYWYRQILGQKVEFLVSFYNNEISEKSEIFDDQFSVERPDGSNFTLKIRSTKLEDSAMYFCASSGIGDTLGYTFGSGTRLTVV.

The rearrangement links TRBV28 to TRBJ2-7; perhaps D is TRBD1 or TRBD2 (6 bases each). V was trimmed by 1 base and J by 4 bases, leaving 17 bases between them. CDR3 size: 16 residues. Germline CDR1 MDHEN, CDR2 SYDVKM. CDR3 in amino acids: CASSLSVSGGGYEQYF. CDR3 nucleotide sequence: TGTGCCAGCAGTTTATCGGTGTCCGGGGGCGGGTACGAGCAGTACTTC. The full variable domain, with the rest looked up from reference TRBV28 and TRBJ2-7, is DVKVTQSSRYLVKRTGEKVFLECVQDMDHENMFWYRQDPGLGLRLIYFSYDVKMKEKGDIPEGYSVSREKKERFSLILESASTNQTSMYLCASSLSVSGGGYEQYFGPGTRLTVT.

This clone was counted between two and nine times. This sequence joins TRBV27 and TRBJ1-1, with D tentatively TRBD1 (5 bases). CDR3 length equals 13 residues. The V end lost 5 bases, the J end lost 4 bases, and 11 bases lay between the germline ends. The germline V gene encodes CDR1 MNHEY and CDR2 SMNVEV (reference sequence). The chain's CDR3 is CASSLKGSTEAFF. CDR3 DNA: TGTGCCAGCAGTCTAAAGGGGAGCACTGAAGCTTTCTTT.

V is TRBV28 and J is TRBJ1-2, with a tentative D call TRBD1 (6 bases). This CDR3 has 16 residues. Germline V gene lookup returns CDR1 MDHEN and CDR2 SYDVKM. V was pared by 4 bases and J by 1 base, with 16 bases between. CDR3 coding DNA: TGTGCCAGCAGTTCCTTGGCACAGGGAAGTAACTATGGCTACACCTTC. Encoded protein: CASSSLAQGSNYGYTF.

This clone has a handful of counts. The V and J genes are TRBV7-2 and TRBJ2-7; maybe TRBD2 (6 bases). V lost 4 bases and J 3 bases, leaving 10 bases between the germline ends. The germline V gene has CDR1 SGHTA and CDR2 FQGNSA. The CDR3 totals 13 residues. CDR3: CASSSRRGYEQYF. CDR3 nucleotides: TGTGCCAGCAGCTCCAGGAGGGGCTACGAGCAGTACTTC.

Comment on this clone: The sample carries other DNA sequences with the same CDR3. The chain has TRBV28 and TRBJ1-2; tentative D call: TRBD1 (5 bases). Trimming removed 2 bases at V and 4 bases at J, with 8 bases between. Germline CDR1 reads MDHEN; CDR2 reads SYDVKM. The CDR3 runs to 13 residues. In nucleotides, the CDR3 is TGTGCCAGCAGTTTAGGGGCCGTCTATGGCTACACCTTC. Encoded protein: CASSLGAVYGYTF.

This clone has a single count. The V and J genes are TRBV10-1 and TRBJ2-6; the D gene could be TRBD1 or TRBD2 (6 bases each). The V and J ends lost 5 bases and 2 bases respectively, with 13 bases between them. This CDR3 region has 16 residues. Germline V gene sequence: CDR1 WNHNN, CDR2 SYGVQD (reference sequence). The CDR3 spells CASSPAEGAGANVLTF. In DNA form, the CDR3 reads TGCGCCAGCAGTCCCGCGGAGGGGGCTGGGGCCAACGTCCTGACTTTC.

The rearrangement uses TRBV14 and TRBJ1-1; TRBD1 agrees at 8 bases. The CDR3 has 17 residues. J lost 7 bases, V lost 10 bases, and 23 bases had no gene match. Germline V gene lookup returns CDR1 SGHDN and CDR2 FVKESK. The CDR3 reads CATRPSGTGGASGEAFF. In DNA form, the CDR3 reads TGTGCCACCAGACCGTCAGGGACAGGAGGAGCGTCGGGTGAAGCTTTCTTT.

CDR3 nucleotide sequence: TGTGCCAGCAGCGTAGTGGGACAGACATCCTACAATGAGCAGTTCTTC. Its protein is CASSVVGQTSYNEQFF. The chain has TRBV9 and TRBJ2-1, with TRBD1 identical over 7 bases. Germline trimming cut 0 bases from V and 1 base from J; bases unmatched to any gene: 4. Per germline, CDR1 SGDLS and CDR2 YYNGEE. This CDR3 is 16 amino acids long. Filled out from reference TRBV9 and TRBJ2-1, the complete variable domain reads DSGVTQTPKHLITATGQRVTLRCSPRSGDLSVYWYQQSLDQGLQFLIQYYNGEERAKGNILERFSAQQFPDLHSELNLSSLELGDSALYFCASSVVGQTSYNEQFFGPGTRLTVL.